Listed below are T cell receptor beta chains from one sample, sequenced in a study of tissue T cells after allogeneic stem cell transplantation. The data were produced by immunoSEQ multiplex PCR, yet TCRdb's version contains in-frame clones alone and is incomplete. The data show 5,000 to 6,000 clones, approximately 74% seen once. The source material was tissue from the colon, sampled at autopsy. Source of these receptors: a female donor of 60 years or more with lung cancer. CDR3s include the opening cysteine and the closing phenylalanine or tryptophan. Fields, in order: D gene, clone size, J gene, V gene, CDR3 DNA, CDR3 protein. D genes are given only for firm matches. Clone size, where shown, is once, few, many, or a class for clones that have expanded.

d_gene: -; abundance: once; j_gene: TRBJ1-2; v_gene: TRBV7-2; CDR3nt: TGTGCCAGCAGCTCCGGGGTGGGGTTCTATGGCTACACCTTC; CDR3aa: CASSSGVGFYGYTF
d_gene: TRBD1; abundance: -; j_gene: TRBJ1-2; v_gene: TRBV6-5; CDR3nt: TGTGCCAGCAGTACTGGGGACAGGGTGGGCTACACCTTC; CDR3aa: CASSTGDRVGYTF
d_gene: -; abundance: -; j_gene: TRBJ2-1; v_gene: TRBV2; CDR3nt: TGTGCCAGCAGCTCCCCGGGACGGCGAGCCTACAATGAGCAGTTCTTC; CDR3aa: CASSSPGRRAYNEQFF
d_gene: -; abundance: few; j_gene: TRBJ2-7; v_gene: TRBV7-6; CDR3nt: TGTGCCAGCAGCTTAGCCCCAGCCACCGCCTACGAGCAGTACTTC; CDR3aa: CASSLAPATAYEQYF
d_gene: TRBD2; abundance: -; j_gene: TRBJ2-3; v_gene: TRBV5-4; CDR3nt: TGTGCCAGCAGCTTGGGGGTCGGGGGGATAGTGGCGGATACGCAGTATTTT; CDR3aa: CASSLGVGGIVADTQYF
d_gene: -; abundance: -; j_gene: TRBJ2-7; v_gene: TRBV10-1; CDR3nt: TGCGCCAGCAGCCAGAGTTTACTCTCCTACGAGCAGTACTTC; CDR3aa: CASSQSLLSYEQYF
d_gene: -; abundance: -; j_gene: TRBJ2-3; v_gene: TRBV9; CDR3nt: TGTGCCAGCAGCGGACAAAGCACAGATACGCAGTATTTT; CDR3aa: CASSGQSTDTQYF
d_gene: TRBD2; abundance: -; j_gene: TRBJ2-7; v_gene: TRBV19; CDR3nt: TGTGCCAGTAGTCGTAGGACTAGCGGGAGCCGTCCGAGGCGCTACGAGCAGTACTTC; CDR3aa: CASSRRTSGSRPRRYEQYF
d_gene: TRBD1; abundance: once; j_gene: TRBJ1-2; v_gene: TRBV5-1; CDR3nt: TGCGCCAGCAGCGGGGGACAGGCCTTTTTTAACTATGGCTACACCTTC; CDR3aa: CASSGGQAFFNYGYTF
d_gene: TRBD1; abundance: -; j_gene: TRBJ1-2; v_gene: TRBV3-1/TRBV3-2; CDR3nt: TGTGCCAGCAGCCAAGGACAGGGTGTAAACACCTTC; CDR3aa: CASSQGQGVNTF
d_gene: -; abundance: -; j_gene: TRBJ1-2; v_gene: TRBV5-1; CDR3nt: TGCGCCAGCAGCTTGGCGGGGGCCGCTAACTATGGCTACACCTTC; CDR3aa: CASSLAGAANYGYTF
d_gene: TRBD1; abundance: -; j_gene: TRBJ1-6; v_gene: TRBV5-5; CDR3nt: TGTGCCAGCAGGTCCAGACAGGGTCCGACCTATAATTCACCCCTCCACTTT; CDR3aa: CASRSRQGPTYNSPLHF
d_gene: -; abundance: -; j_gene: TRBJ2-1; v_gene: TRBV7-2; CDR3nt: TGTGCCAGCAGCGCCTACTACGACAATGAGCAGTTCTTC; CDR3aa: CASSAYYDNEQFF
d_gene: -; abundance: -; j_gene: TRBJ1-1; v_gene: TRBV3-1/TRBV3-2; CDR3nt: TGTGCCAGCAGCCCCGCGGGGCGGTGGTCGAACACTGAAGCTTTCTTT; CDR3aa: CASSPAGRWSNTEAFF
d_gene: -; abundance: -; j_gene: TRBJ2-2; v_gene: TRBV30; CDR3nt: TGTGCCTGGAGCCTCGGACTGTACGGGGAGCTGTTTTTT; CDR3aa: CAWSLGLYGELFF
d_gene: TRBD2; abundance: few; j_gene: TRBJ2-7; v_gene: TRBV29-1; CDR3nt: TGCAGCGTTTCCGGGACTAGCGGATACCAAAGCTCCTACGAGCAGTACTTC; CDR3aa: CSVSGTSGYQSSYEQYF
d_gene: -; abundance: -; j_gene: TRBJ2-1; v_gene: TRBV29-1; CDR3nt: TGCAGCGTTGGAGAAAACACTGTGGAGTTCTTC; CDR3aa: CSVGENTVEFF
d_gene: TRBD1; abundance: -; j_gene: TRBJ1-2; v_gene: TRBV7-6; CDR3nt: TGTGCCAGCAGCCCTCGGCCCGAGGGGGCGGGGGGGGTTAACTATGGCTACACCTTC; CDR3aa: CASSPRPEGAGGVNYGYTF
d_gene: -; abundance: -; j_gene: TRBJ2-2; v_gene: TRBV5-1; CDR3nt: TGCGCCAGCAGCTTGACGACGCACACCGGGGAGCTGTTTTTT; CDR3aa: CASSLTTHTGELFF
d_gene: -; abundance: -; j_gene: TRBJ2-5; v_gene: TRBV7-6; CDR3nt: TGTGCCAGCAGCTCCAACCGGGCCCAAGAGACCCAGTACTTC; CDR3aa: CASSSNRAQETQYF
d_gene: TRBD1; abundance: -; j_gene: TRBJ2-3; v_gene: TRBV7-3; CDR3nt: TGTGCCAGCAGCTCCCCGGGACAGCCAGATACGCAGTATTTT; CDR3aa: CASSSPGQPDTQYF
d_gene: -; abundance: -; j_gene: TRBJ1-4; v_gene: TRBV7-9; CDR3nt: TGTGCCAGCAGCTTGGGGGTTGAAAAACTGTTTTTT; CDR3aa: CASSLGVEKLFF